This is a list of T cell receptor beta chains from one sample in a study of blood T cell repertoires in COVID-19. Only in-frame clones appear in the TCRdb table, and some are missing; sequencing was by immunoSEQ multiplex PCR. The data show 250,000 or so clones, with about 91% seen just once and approximately 2.4% held by the top ten. The sample taken for sequencing was PBMCs or T cells enriched from blood (not recorded which). The receptors shown here come from a woman in her thirties with acute COVID-19. CDR3s include the opening cysteine and the closing phenylalanine or tryptophan. Fields, in order: clone size, D gene, J gene, V gene, CDR3 DNA, CDR3 protein. A D gene is named only where the DNA matches it firmly. Some rows mark clone size as missing; the rest say once, few, many or name a class of expanded clone.

>-|-|TRBJ1-5|TRBV19
TGTGCCAGTAGTATTATAGGGGGATTGGGGCCTCAGCCCCAGCATTTT
CASSIIGGLGPQPQHF
>-|-|TRBJ1-1|TRBV7-2
TGTGCCAGCAGCTTCCGAACAGTAAACACTGAAGCTTTCTTT
CASSFRTVNTEAFF
>-|-|TRBJ1-1|TRBV18
TGTGCCAGCTCACCTAGGACAGCCTCCAACACTGAAGCTTTCTTT
CASSPRTASNTEAFF
>-|-|TRBJ2-1|TRBV10-3
TGTGCCGTCTGGGGGGGCATTAGTGAGCAGTTCTTC
CAVWGGISEQFF
>few|-|TRBJ1-5|TRBV12-3/TRBV12-4
TGTGCCAGCAGTTTAACGGAGGATCAGCCCCAGCATTTT
CASSLTEDQPQHF
>-|-|TRBJ1-2|TRBV10-1
TGCGCCAGCAGTGATAAGGGAGGGGTGGACGGCTACACCTTC
CASSDKGGVDGYTF
>-|-|TRBJ1-2|TRBV7-2
TGTGCCAGCACCTTCACAGGATATGGCTACACCTTC
CASTFTGYGYTF
>-|TRBD1|TRBJ1-5|TRBV2
TGTGCCAGCAGTCCCGACAGGGTTCAGCCCCAGCATTTT
CASSPDRVQPQHF
>-|TRBD1|TRBJ2-5|TRBV30
TGTGCCTGGAGCATCGGACAGGCCCCCCAAGAGACCCAGTACTTC
CAWSIGQAPQETQYF
>-|TRBD2|TRBJ2-1|TRBV5-1
TGCGCCAGCAGCTCCTCCGAGCGGGGGGGCCTAGATGAGCAGTTCTTC
CASSSSERGGLDEQFF
>-|-|TRBJ1-4|TRBV7-6
TGTGCCAGCACCCCCGGCCCGGGGGGTGGGGGGGAAAAACTGTTTTTT
CASTPGPGGGGEKLFF
>-|-|TRBJ1-4|TRBV6-5
TGTGCCAGCAGACCAGCGCGATTTAATGAAAAACTGTTTTTT
CASRPARFNEKLFF
>-|-|TRBJ1-1|TRBV4-1
TGCGCCAGCAGCCGGGAAGGGGGGGGCACTGAAGCTTTCTTT
CASSREGGGTEAFF
>-|-|TRBJ2-1|TRBV24-1
TGTGCCACCAGTGATTCTACAGGGAACGAGCAGTTCTTC
CATSDSTGNEQFF
>once|TRBD1|TRBJ1-1|TRBV5-6
TGTGCCAGCAGCGAAGGACAGGGCTCAGCTTTCTTT
CASSEGQGSAFF
>-|-|TRBJ1-2|TRBV4-1
TGCGCCAGCAGCCAAACAGGGTCGGAAGGCTACACCTTC
CASSQTGSEGYTF
>-|-|TRBJ1-1|TRBV10-3
TGTGCCATCATTCGGCGTGACAGGCCCATGAACACTGAAGCTTTCTTT
CAIIRRDRPMNTEAFF
>-|-|TRBJ2-7|TRBV3-1/TRBV3-2
TGTGCCAGCAGCCAAGGGGACTTCTACGAGCAGTACTTC
CASSQGDFYEQYF
>-|TRBD1|TRBJ1-2|TRBV11-1
TGTGCCAGCAGCCGCGACAGGGAGTATGGCTACACCTTC
CASSRDREYGYTF
>-|-|TRBJ1-4|TRBV12-5
TGTGCTAGTGGTTTAGAGACAGAAGGTAATGAAAAACTGTTTTTT
CASGLETEGNEKLFF
>once|TRBD1|TRBJ2-7|TRBV6-5
TGTGCCAGCAAGGGACAGCCCCACTACGAGCAGTACTTC
CASKGQPHYEQYF
>-|-|TRBJ1-2|TRBV12-3/TRBV12-4
TGTGCCAGCTGCAACAGGGAAGTTGGTGGCTACACCTTC
CASCNREVGGYTF
>once|-|TRBJ2-1|TRBV29-1
TGCAGCGCTAAGGGGGAGGGTTACTACAATGAGCAGTTCTTC
CSAKGEGYYNEQFF
>-|TRBD2|TRBJ2-1|TRBV7-2
TGTGCCAGCAGCCCCAGCGGGGGGGACCCAGGGCAGTTCTTC
CASSPSGGDPGQFF
>-|-|TRBJ1-2|TRBV24-1
TGTGCCACCAGTCAAAAGGGGGGGGGCTTAATTCCAGCTAACTATGGCTACACCTTC
CATSQKGGGLIPANYGYTF
>-|TRBD1|TRBJ2-7|TRBV29-1
TGCAGCGCAGGACAGGGGGCGGCCAACGAGCAGTACTTC
CSAGQGAANEQYF
>once|TRBD2|TRBJ2-1|TRBV19
TGTGCCAGTAGTATAAGCGGGGTAAACAATGAGCAGTTCTTC
CASSISGVNNEQFF
>-|-|TRBJ1-6|TRBV27
TGTGCCAGCAGTTTATCGACCAGGGGAAATTCACCCCTCCACTTT
CASSLSTRGNSPLHF
>-|TRBD2|TRBJ2-5|TRBV2
TGTGCCAGCAGTCGAGGACTAGCCGGAGAGACCCAGTACTTC
CASSRGLAGETQYF
>-|TRBD1|TRBJ2-1|TRBV6-5
TGTGCCAGCAGCTTAAAATTACAGGGGTTAGGTGAGCAGTTCTTC
CASSLKLQGLGEQFF
>-|TRBD1|TRBJ1-1|TRBV3-1/TRBV3-2
TGTGCCAGCAGCCCCCGGACAGGGGTGAACACTGAAGCTTTCTTT
CASSPRTGVNTEAFF
>once|-|TRBJ1-4|TRBV5-6
TGTGCCAGCAGCCTACAGGGAAGAGGAAGGGAAAAACTGTTTTTT
CASSLQGRGREKLFF
>-|-|TRBJ1-5|TRBV4-2
TGTGCCAGCAGCCAAGCTGGGCCCCGATCGCCCCAGCATTTT
CASSQAGPRSPQHF
>-|-|TRBJ1-5|TRBV19
TGTGCCAGTAGTTTCCTAGTTAATAGCAATCAGCCCCAGCATTTT
CASSFLVNSNQPQHF
>-|-|TRBJ1-2|TRBV12-5
TGTGCTAGTGGTCCCAGGGCTCTTAACTATGGCTACACCTTC
CASGPRALNYGYTF
>-|-|TRBJ1-2|TRBV7-9
TGTGCCAGCAGCTTAGCGCTTGGCGGTGGCTACACCTTC
CASSLALGGGYTF
>few|TRBD1|TRBJ1-4|TRBV13
TGTGCCAGCAGCTCCAGGGACAGAGCCGTTGAAAAACTGTTTTTT
CASSSRDRAVEKLFF
>-|TRBD2|TRBJ2-7|TRBV5-4
TGTGCCAGCAGCCCCAGGACTAGCGGGGACGAGCAGTACTTC
CASSPRTSGDEQYF
>-|TRBD2|TRBJ2-5|TRBV2
TGTGCCAGCAGTGAAGGTGGACTAGCGGAACAAGAGACCCAGTACTTC
CASSEGGLAEQETQYF
>-|-|TRBJ2-1|TRBV24-1
TGTGCCACCAGTGGGGCAGGGAACAATGAGCAGTTCTTC
CATSGAGNNEQFF